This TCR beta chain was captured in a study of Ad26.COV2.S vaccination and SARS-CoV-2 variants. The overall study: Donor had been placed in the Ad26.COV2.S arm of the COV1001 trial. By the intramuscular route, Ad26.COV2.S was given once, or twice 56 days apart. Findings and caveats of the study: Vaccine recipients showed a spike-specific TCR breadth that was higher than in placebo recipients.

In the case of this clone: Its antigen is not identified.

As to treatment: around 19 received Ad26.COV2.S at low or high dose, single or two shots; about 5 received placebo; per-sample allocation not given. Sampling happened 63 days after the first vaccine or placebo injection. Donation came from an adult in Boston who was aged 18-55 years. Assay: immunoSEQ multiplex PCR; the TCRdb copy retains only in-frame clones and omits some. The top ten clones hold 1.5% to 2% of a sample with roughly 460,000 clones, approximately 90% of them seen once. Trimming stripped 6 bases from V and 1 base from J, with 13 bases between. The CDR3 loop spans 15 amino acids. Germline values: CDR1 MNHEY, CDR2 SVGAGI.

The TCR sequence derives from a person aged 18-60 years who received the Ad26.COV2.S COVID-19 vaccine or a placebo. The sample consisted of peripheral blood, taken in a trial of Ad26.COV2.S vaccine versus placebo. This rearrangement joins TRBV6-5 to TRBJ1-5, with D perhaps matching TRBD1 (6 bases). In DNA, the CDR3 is TGTGCCAGCAGACCGAGTGGGGGCAGCAATCAGCCCCAGCATTTT. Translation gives CASRPSGGSNQPQHF.